One T cell receptor beta chain is described in this entry. What it recognizes is unknown. Researchers prepared the TCRbeta library using unique molecular identifiers, the study reports. TCRdb independently ran MiXCR on the PCR reads; one entry per CDR3 protein. Among 440,000 or so distinct CDR3 sequences listed, roughly two fifths were seen once. The sample originates from a study of T-cell reconstitution after alpha-beta-depleted transplantation in children. General study points: One year after transplant, T-cell counts and diversity came mostly from newly produced T cells.

Germline loops: CDR1 MDHEN, CDR2 SYDVKM. The CDR3 has 14 amino acids. Trimming left V 6 bases short and J 3 bases short, with 11 bases between. The chain employs TRBV28 and TRBJ2-2; D gene uncertain. The specimen was PBMCs, collected before TCRalphabeta/CD19-depleted stem cell transplant. The clonotype was recovered from a girl aged 2-10 years with aplastic anemia, due to receive a stem cell transplant. DNA for the CDR3: TGTGCCAGCAGCCCCATGTGGGACACCGGGGAGCTGTTTTTT. Translating it yields CASSPMWDTGELFF. The whole variable domain, remainder taken from reference TRBV28 and TRBJ2-2, is DVKVTQSSRYLVKRTGEKVFLECVQDMDHENMFWYRQDPGLGLRLIYFSYDVKMKEKGDIPEGYSVSREKKERFSLILESASTNQTSMYLCASSPMWDTGELFFGEGSRLTVL.